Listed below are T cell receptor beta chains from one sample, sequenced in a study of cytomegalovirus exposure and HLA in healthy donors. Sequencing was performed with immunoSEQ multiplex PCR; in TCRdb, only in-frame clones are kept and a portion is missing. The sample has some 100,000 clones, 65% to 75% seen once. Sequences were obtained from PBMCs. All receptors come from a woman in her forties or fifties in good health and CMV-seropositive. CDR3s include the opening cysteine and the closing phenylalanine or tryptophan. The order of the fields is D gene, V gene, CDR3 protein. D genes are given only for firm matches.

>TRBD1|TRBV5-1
CASSLVGTGGFGETQYF
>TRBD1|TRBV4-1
CASSQPGQGSYGYTF
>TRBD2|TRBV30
CAWSLPGTSGPYEQYF
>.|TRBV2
CASSDRGANVLTF
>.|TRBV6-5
CASSSPRLNTEAFF
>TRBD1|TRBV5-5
CASSPRQGENTEAFF
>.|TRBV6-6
CASSYDRDYEQYF
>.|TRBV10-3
CATSSGTPSYEQYF
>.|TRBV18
CASSPAGQPANYGYTF
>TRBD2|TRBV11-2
CASSLRTSAEQYF
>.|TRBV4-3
CASSQEGPEGAGNTGELFF
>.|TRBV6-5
CASTTPPGIEAFF
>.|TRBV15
CATSLGWGRRHEQYF
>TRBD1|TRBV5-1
CASSLLTGGGNTEAFF
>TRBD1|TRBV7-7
CASSSSLMTGVYEQYF
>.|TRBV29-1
CSVTRADEGYTF
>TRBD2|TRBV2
CASRRASGGPRAKNIQYF
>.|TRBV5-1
CASSLDLQGAGNTIYF
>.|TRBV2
CASRELVTYF
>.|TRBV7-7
CASSLGQAPDTQYF
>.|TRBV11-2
CASSLNQGQETQYF
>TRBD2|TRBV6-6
CASRLAEETQYF
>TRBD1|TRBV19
CASSSTGTAQETQYF
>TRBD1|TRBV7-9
CASSRGTENTEAFF
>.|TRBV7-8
CASSLEQGLDGYTF
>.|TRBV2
CASSEQGWTGELFF